This T cell receptor beta chain was recovered during a study of blood T cell repertoires in COVID-19. Background on the study: COVID-19 samples collected from the United States, Italy and Spain covered acute and convalescent phases. PBMCs, B-cell-depleted T cells, or T cells provided the cDNA or gDNA that made up the material.

Participant-reported clinical history was the basis for cohort assignment. The CDR3 has 15 amino acids. The germline V gene encodes CDR1 LGHDT and CDR2 YNNKEL (reference sequence). V was trimmed by 1 base and J by 3 bases, leaving 12 bases between them. Generated by immunoSEQ multiplex PCR, the TCRdb table keeps only in-frame clones and is missing some. The sample yields 300,000 to 400,000 clones, 85% seen once. V and J are TRBV3-1 (or the pseudogene TRBV3-2) and TRBJ1-2; the D is unclear. Sequences were obtained from PBMCs or T cells enriched from blood (not recorded which). This TCR was recovered from a woman aged 25 to 45 who had been exposed to COVID-19. The CDR3 sequence: CASSQVATPDYGYTF. The CDR3 DNA follows: TGTGCCAGCAGCCAAGTTGCAACTCCGGACTATGGCTACACCTTC.